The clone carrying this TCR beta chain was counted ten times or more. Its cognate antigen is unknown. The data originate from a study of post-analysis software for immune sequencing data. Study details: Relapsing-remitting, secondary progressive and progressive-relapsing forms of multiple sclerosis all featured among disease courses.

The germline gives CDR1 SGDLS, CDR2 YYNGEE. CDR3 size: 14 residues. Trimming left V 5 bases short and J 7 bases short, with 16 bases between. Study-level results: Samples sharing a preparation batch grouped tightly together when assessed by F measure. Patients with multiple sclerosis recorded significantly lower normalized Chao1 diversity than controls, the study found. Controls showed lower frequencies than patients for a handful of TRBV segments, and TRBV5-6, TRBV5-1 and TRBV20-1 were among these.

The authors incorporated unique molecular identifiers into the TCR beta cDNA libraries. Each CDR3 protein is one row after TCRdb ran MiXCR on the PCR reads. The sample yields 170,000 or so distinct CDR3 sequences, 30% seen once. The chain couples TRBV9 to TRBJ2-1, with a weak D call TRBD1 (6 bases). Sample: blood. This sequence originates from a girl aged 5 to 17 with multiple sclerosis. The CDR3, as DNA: TGTGCCAGCAGTAAGACAGGAACTCCGAATGAGCAGTTCTTC. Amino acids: CASSKTGTPNEQFF. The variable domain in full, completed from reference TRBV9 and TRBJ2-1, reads DSGVTQTPKHLITATGQRVTLRCSPRSGDLSVYWYQQSLDQGLQFLIQYYNGEERAKGNILERFSAQQFPDLHSELNLSSLELGDSALYFCASSKTGTPNEQFFGPGTRLTVL.